This T cell receptor beta chain emerged from a study of blood T cells in healthy people across ages. On the study more broadly: Template switching recovered approximately one barcoded beta molecule for every two T cells.

Study outcomes and limitations: With age, beta diversity per million T cells declined roughly linearly, significantly by about 40. Diversity figures derived from one million T cells were judged to underestimate the true value.

Primed by a sample-barcoded 5' primer and a J-beta primer mix, a second PCR proceeded for 7 to 11 cycles. Sequencing of every sample gave 3 million or more CDR3-containing paired-end reads. TCRdb processed the 5' RACE reads anew with MiXCR; each CDR3 protein has one entry. The sample has about 650,000 distinct CDR3 sequences, 40% to 65% seen once. With regard to this clonotype: What it recognizes is unknown. Mismatch with germline at one junction end may stem from a read error.

The TCR was taken from a woman older than 75 in good health. The sample taken for sequencing was blood.

The CDR3: CASSFVRSDAQYF. CDR3 sequence (DNA): TGTGCCAGCAGCTTCGTAAGGTCAGATGCGCAGTATTTT. V usage is TRBV7-2 and J usage is TRBJ2-3; D unclear. Germline V gene sequence: CDR1 SGHTA, CDR2 FQGNSA. The CDR3 covers 13 residues. The variable domain in full, completed from reference TRBV7-2 and TRBJ2-3, reads GAGVSQSPSNKVTEKGKDVELRCDPISGHTALYWYRQSLGQGLEFLIYFQGNSAPDKSGLPSDRFSAERTGGSVSTLTIQRTQQEDSAVYLCASSFVRSDAQYFGPGTRLTVL.